The 30 T cell receptor beta chains listed next were all sequenced from one sample in a study of shared clonotypes between healthy human individuals. TCRdb's table, derived via immunoSEQ multiplex PCR, lists solely in-frame clones and lacks some. This table has roughly 1 million clones, 75% appearing once. Sequencing was performed on memory CD4+ T cells sorted from blood. Subset defined: CD45RA-negative fraction. All receptors derive from a man between 18 and 35 years old in good health.

As to this clone: One junction end disagrees with the germline gene, perhaps due to a read error. The J gene is TRBJ2-3, the V gene TRBV7-7; 7 bases fit TRBD1. The CDR3 is 15 residues long. In germline, CDR1 is SSHAT, CDR2 FNYEAQ (reference sequence). CDR3 residues: CASSLLGTDGDTQYF. In nucleotides, the CDR3 is TGTGCTAGCAGCTTATTGGGGACAGATGGAGATACGCAGTATTTT. Based on the CDR3 plus reference TRBV7-7 and TRBJ2-3, the full variable domain is GAGVSQSPRYKVTKRGQDVTLRCDPISSHATLYWYQQALGQGPEFLTYFNYEAQPDKSGLPSDRFSAERPEGSISTLTIQRTEQRDSAMYRCASSLLGTDGDTQYFGPGTRLTVL.

This clone was counted between two and nine times. The genes are TRBV6-5 and TRBJ1-2; D uncertain. Germline CDR1 MNHEY, CDR2 SVGAGI. V lost 8 bases, J lost 4 bases, and 14 bases lay in between. The CDR3 totals 13 residues. In nucleotides, the CDR3 is TGTGCCAGCCACGCGTCAAAGGGCTATGGCTACACCTTC. Translation: CASHASKGYGYTF.

This clone was counted a few times. This sample also contains other DNA sequences that code for the same CDR3. V is TRBV18 and J is TRBJ2-7, with TRBD1 identical over 8 bases. Germline CDR1 KGHSH, CDR2 LQKENI. The CDR3 length is 16 residues. Losses at the gene ends were 0 bases for V and 6 bases for J; bases not matched to a gene: 10. This CDR3 is CASSPPLSQGAVEQYF. CDR3 DNA sequence: TGTGCCAGCTCACCACCCTTGTCCCAGGGGGCGGTCGAGCAGTACTTC.

The CDR3 nucleotides are TGCGCCAGCAGCCAAGCGGAGGGGAGGACTGAAGCTTTCTTT. Protein product: CASSQAEGRTEAFF. The V call is TRBV5-1, the J call TRBJ1-1, with D possibly TRBD1 on 5 matching bases. The CDR3 covers 14 residues. Germline V gives CDR1 SGHRS, CDR2 YFSETQ. The ends were cut back, 4 bases at V and 5 bases at J, with 15 bases in the middle.

The rearrangement uses TRBV7-2 and TRBJ1-1; 9 positions agree with TRBD1. The CDR3 is 14 residues long. Trimming took 5 bases from V and 7 from J; bases not matched to a gene: 8. Germline V gene sequence: CDR1 SGHTA, CDR2 FQGNSA. DNA for the CDR3: TGTGCCAGCAGCCCTTGGACAGGGGAGGGTGAAGCTTTCTTT. This codes for CASSPWTGEGEAFF.

This chain links TRBV4-2 with TRBJ2-2; D is perhaps TRBD2 (6 bases). The CDR3 is 15 amino acids. Germline assignment: CDR1 LGHNA and CDR2 YNFKEQ. Trimming stripped 4 bases from V and 0 bases from J, with 9 bases between. The CDR3 protein is CASSPGTSNTGELFF. In DNA form, the CDR3 reads TGTGCCAGCAGCCCCGGGACTTCGAACACCGGGGAGCTGTTTTTT.

This clone was observed once. The gene calls are TRBV4-1 and TRBJ2-1, with 8 bases lining up with TRBD1. The CDR3 is 16 amino acids. Unmatched junction bases numbered 8, after V lost 0 bases and J lost 7 bases. Germline V gene sequence: CDR1 MGHRA, CDR2 YSYEKL. The CDR3 nucleotides are TGCGCCAGCAGCCAAGAGGGGACAGGCACTCGAAATGAGCAGTTCTTC. Residues: CASSQEGTGTRNEQFF.

The rearrangement links TRBV2 to TRBJ2-1, with 9 positions matching TRBD2. The germline CDR1 and CDR2 sequences are SNHLY and FYNNEI. The J segment lost 6 bases and the V segment lost 2 bases, leaving 5 bases of the junction unmatched. CDR3 length: 15 residues. The CDR3 region is CASSEPRGGPNEQFF. In nucleotides, the CDR3 is TGTGCCAGCAGTGAACCGCGGGGGGGCCCCAATGAGCAGTTCTTC.

This clone occurred once. The gene calls are TRBV30 and TRBJ2-7, with 7 nucleotides matching TRBD1. The CDR3 consists of 15 residues. J lost 6 bases, V lost 4 bases, and 15 bases had no gene match. The germline V gene encodes CDR1 GTSNPN and CDR2 SVGIG (reference sequence). CDR3: CAWTGTVRLPSEQYF. Here the CDR3 DNA reads TGTGCCTGGACGGGGACAGTTCGCCTCCCTAGCGAGCAGTACTTC. The full variable domain, completed using reference TRBV30 and TRBJ2-7, is SQTIHQWPATLVQPVGSPLSLECTVEGTSNPNLYWYRQAAGRGLQLLFYSVGIGQISSEVPQNLSASRPQDRQFILSSKKLLLSDSGFYLCAWTGTVRLPSEQYFGPGTRLTVT.

The chain couples TRBV29-1 to TRBJ1-2; D is unclear. The CDR3 is made up of 11 amino acids. The V end was cut by 4 bases, the J end by 7 bases, with 10 bases between. The germline V gene has CDR1 SQVTM and CDR2 ANQGSEA. Written as DNA, the CDR3 is TGCAGCGTTGTTTCGGGAGGTGGCTACACCTTC. Protein: CSVVSGGGYTF.

The V and J genes are TRBV5-6 and TRBJ1-2; maybe TRBD1 (5 bases). V lost 2 bases, J lost 6 bases, and 11 bases lay in between. The CDR3 totals 13 residues. The germline gives CDR1 SGHDT, CDR2 YYEEEE. The CDR3 DNA reads TGTGCCAGCAGCTTTGCCAGGGAGGATGGCTACACCTTC. The encoded protein is CASSFAREDGYTF. The full variable domain, rest sourced from reference TRBV5-6 and TRBJ1-2, is DAGVTQSPTHLIKTRGQQVTLRCSPKSGHDTVSWYQQALGQGPQFIFQYYEEEERQRGNFPDRFSGHQFPNYSSELNVNALLLGDSALYLCASSFAREDGYTFGSGTRLTVV.

The V call is TRBV7-8, the J call TRBJ1-5, with TRBD1 identical over 7 bases. The CDR3 totals 15 residues. The trim removed 1 base at V and 3 bases at J, leaving 3 bases unmatched. CDR1 SGHVS and CDR2 FQNEAQ come from the germline V gene. The CDR3 sequence is CASSLVGTVNQPQHF. DNA for the CDR3: TGTGCCAGCAGCTTAGTAGGGACAGTCAATCAGCCCCAGCATTTT.

The table lists this clone with a few counts. The rearrangement joins TRBV5-6 to TRBJ1-6, with D possibly being TRBD1 (5 bases). Deletions cut 2 bases from V and 8 bases from J, with 8 bases between. The CDR3 runs 13 residues. Looked up from germline, CDR1 is SGHDT and CDR2 is YYEEEE. DNA of the CDR3: TGTGCCAGCAGCTTCCGAGGGGATTCACCCCTCCACTTT. Translating it yields CASSFRGDSPLHF.

The rearrangement uses TRBV19 and TRBJ2-1; TRBD1 is a possible D gene (6 bases). The germline V gene encodes CDR1 LNHDA and CDR2 SQIVND (reference sequence). V lost 6 bases, J lost 2 bases, and 14 bases lay in between. The CDR3 extends over 15 amino acids. CDR3 coding DNA: TGTGCCAGTAGGAGCAGGGGCGGAACCTACAATGAGCAGTTCTTC. Translating it yields CASRSRGGTYNEQFF.

V gene TRBV30 combines with J gene TRBJ2-3, with TRBD1 matching 8 bases. Germline CDR1 reads GTSNPN; CDR2 reads SVGIG (reference sequence). V was clipped by 2 bases and J by 5 bases; unmatched bases: 6. The CDR3 is 14 amino acids. For the CDR3, the DNA is TGTGCCTGGAGTCGCGACAGGGGTGTAGATACGCAGTATTTT. Encoded protein: CAWSRDRGVDTQYF. The whole variable domain, remainder taken from reference TRBV30 and TRBJ2-3, is SQTIHQWPATLVQPVGSPLSLECTVEGTSNPNLYWYRQAAGRGLQLLFYSVGIGQISSEVPQNLSASRPQDRQFILSSKKLLLSDSGFYLCAWSRDRGVDTQYFGPGTRLTVL.

Only one count was recorded for this clone. This rearrangement joins TRBV27 to TRBJ1-5; D is perhaps TRBD1 (5 bases). This CDR3 region has 16 residues. Germline lookup yields CDR1 MNHEY and CDR2 SMNVEV (reference sequence). The V and J ends lost 6 bases and 1 base respectively, with 16 bases between them. In nucleotides, the CDR3 is TGTGCCAGCAGCAAACTTACTGGGGGGAGCAATCAGCCCCAGCATTTT. It codes for CASSKLTGGSNQPQHF.

V and J are TRBV18 and TRBJ1-2; D call uncertain. This CDR3 has 14 amino acids. Trimming shortened V by 6 bases and J by 5 bases, and 16 bases separated the two germline ends. Per the germline V gene, CDR1 is KGHSH and CDR2 is LQKENI. CDR3 DNA: TGTGCCAGCTCCGCCTACAGTGAGTCGTATGGCTACACCTTC. It specifies CASSAYSESYGYTF.

The count of this clone is one. The chain combines TRBV5-1 with TRBJ2-5; D may be TRBD1 or TRBD2 (7 bases each). CDR1 and CDR2 (germline): SGHRS, YFSETQ. Trimming shortened V by 0 bases and J by 5 bases, and 11 bases separated the two germline ends. This CDR3 contains 14 residues. Here the CDR3 DNA reads TGCGCCAGCAGCTTGGCAGGGGGGGTTGAGACCCAGTACTTC. Translating gives CASSLAGGVETQYF.

CDR3 nucleotides: TGCGCCAGCAGCAAATACCTCACAGATACGCAGTATTTT. It is translated as CASSKYLTDTQYF. The V gene is TRBV5-1, the J gene TRBJ2-3, with D unresolved. V gave up 4 bases and J gave up 2 bases, with 8 bases separating them. The CDR3 contains 13 residues. CDR1 is SGHRS, CDR2 YFSETQ, per germline.

The V and J genes are TRBV18 and TRBJ1-2; D is possibly TRBD1 (5 bases). The CDR3 has 14 amino acids. Germline values: CDR1 KGHSH, CDR2 LQKENI. The V and J ends lost 0 bases and 4 bases respectively, with 9 bases between them. CDR3 loop: CASSPPGPGYGYTF. In nucleotides, the CDR3 is TGTGCCAGCTCACCACCGGGACCAGGCTATGGCTACACCTTC.

For this clone: Additional DNA sequences in this sample encode the identical CDR3. V and J are TRBV7-2 and TRBJ2-3; D not certain. Between the trimmed V and J ends, which lost 1 base and 0 bases, there was a span of 8 bases. The CDR3 runs to 15 residues. Germline loops: CDR1 SGHTA, CDR2 FQGNSA. The CDR3 loop reads CASSLDGSSTDTQYF. In nucleotides, the CDR3 is TGTGCCAGCAGCTTAGATGGCTCTAGCACAGATACGCAGTATTTT.

This sequence joins TRBV7-2 and TRBJ1-4; D unresolved. The V end was cut by 2 bases, the J end by 3 bases, with 13 bases between. Germline V gene lookup returns CDR1 SGHTA and CDR2 FQGNSA. The CDR3 is made up of 16 amino acids. CDR3 in amino acids: CASSLSRGRANEKLFF. DNA of the CDR3: TGTGCCAGCAGCTTAAGCCGAGGGAGGGCTAATGAAAAACTGTTTTTT.

This clone was counted only a few times. The V call is TRBV6-6, the J call TRBJ2-3; TRBD2 matches at 11 bases. Germline values: CDR1 MNHNY, CDR2 SVGAGI (reference sequence). V lost 11 bases to trimming and J lost 6 bases; unmatched junction nucleotides: 10. This CDR3 has 14 residues. The CDR3 here is CAAVLAGAVDTQYF. CDR3 DNA: TGTGCCGCGGTACTAGCGGGAGCTGTTGATACGCAGTATTTT.

A note on this clone: The same CDR3 arises from other DNA sequences in this sample as well. The chain recombines TRBV7-9 with TRBJ1-1; no firm D call. Germline CDR1 and CDR2: SEHNR and FQNEAQ (reference sequence). The V end was cut by 5 bases, the J end by 1 base, with 8 bases between. The CDR3 loop spans 13 amino acids. The chain's CDR3 is CASSLTQNTEAFF. Here the CDR3 DNA reads TGTGCCAGCAGCCTCACACAGAACACTGAAGCTTTCTTT.

The CDR3 DNA is TGTGCCAGCAGCTGGGACAGGGGGCTTGGCTACACCTTC. This encodes CASSWDRGLGYTF. The chain employs TRBV5-4 and TRBJ1-2; 12 positions agree with TRBD1. CDR3 length: 13 amino acids. J gave up 7 bases and V 3 bases, and 1 base lay outside the gene matches. The germline V gene has CDR1 SGHNT and CDR2 YYREEE (reference sequence).

In this sample, this clone turned up a few times. Written as DNA, the CDR3 is TGTGCCAGCAGCTTGTCCGTTCAAGAGACCCAGTACTTC. This sequence encodes CASSLSVQETQYF. This chain connects TRBV5-6 to TRBJ2-5; D unclear. This CDR3 is built from 13 residues. The V end was cut by 1 base, the J end by 2 bases, with 6 bases between. From germline, CDR1 is SGHDT and CDR2 YYEEEE.

This clone came up a few times. The V gene is TRBV2, the J gene TRBJ2-3; 12 nucleotides agree with TRBD2. Germline V gene data show CDR1 as SNHLY and CDR2 as FYNNEI. With 8 bases clipped from V and 5 bases from J, the junction kept 8 bases outside the gene matches. This CDR3 comprises 15 residues. In nucleotides, the CDR3 is TGTGCCAGCCGCACAGGGGGACTAGCGGGAGATACGCAGTATTTT. As protein: CASRTGGLAGDTQYF.

V usage is TRBV10-3 and J usage is TRBJ2-2, with 8 positions matching TRBD2. The CDR3 runs 17 residues. Germline V lookup: CDR1 ENHRY, CDR2 SYGVKD. The V gene end was trimmed by 11 bases and the J gene end by 0 bases; junction bases not matched to a gene: 14. The DNA of the CDR3 is TGTGCCGCGGCAGGAGATAGCGGGGCCACGAACACCGGGGAGCTGTTTTTT. Amino acid sequence: CAAAGDSGATNTGELFF.

This chain joins TRBV5-5 and TRBJ1-6, with 10 nucleotides matching TRBD1. The CDR3 is 15 residues long. Trimming cost V 4 bases and J 5 bases; bases outside gene matches: 3. Per germline, CDR1 SGHKS and CDR2 YYEKEE (reference sequence). Here the CDR3 reads CASSGGTGDNSPLHF. CDR3 DNA: TGTGCCAGCAGCGGGGGGACAGGGGATAATTCACCCCTCCACTTT.

This clone was picked up a small number of times. The chain joins TRBV4-3 to TRBJ1-1, with 10 bases fitting TRBD1. Germline CDR1 is LGHNA and CDR2 is YSLEER. J gave up 5 bases and V 2 bases, and 11 bases lay outside the gene matches. This CDR3 is built from 17 residues. CDR3 amino acids: CASSQNMPGQGRTEAFF. As DNA, the CDR3 is TGCGCCAGCAGCCAAAATATGCCGGGACAGGGGCGGACTGAAGCTTTCTTT.